Listed below are T cell receptor beta chains from one sample, sequenced in a study of identical twins. TCRdb processed the 5' RACE reads anew with MiXCR; each CDR3 protein has one entry. This sample carries over 600,000 distinct CDR3 sequences, less than 25% of them seen once, and the ten largest clones take approximately 4.3%. In addition, the sample was reused for a study of T cells expressing NK-cell markers.

Sequenced input: PBMCs. These receptors all stem from a woman under 30 in good health. Each CDR3 is given with its conserved first and last residue.

TRBV20-1 CSASRWDLAKNIQYF
TRBV5-1 CASSLGTSGAETQYF
TRBV20-1 CSVRFDSKETQYF
TRBV10-3 CAISVRDTSNYGYTF
TRBV6-1 CASSRRSMNTEAFF
TRBV2 CASNGGRALNQPEHF
TRBV9 CASSDPPAPQYF
TRBV27 CASSSGSGPSYEQYF
TRBV20-1 CSATVPPYKPQHF
TRBV29-1 CSVERVGWTSTDTQYF
TRBV20-1 CSARDSRASWEQYF
TRBV12-3/TRBV12-4 CASTPPGRNYGYTF
TRBV4-3 CASSQDPFSYNSPLHF
TRBV7-2 CASSLGWWGNTEAFF
TRBV24-1 CATSVGRDEAFF
TRBV20-1 CSAKGRITDTQYF
TRBV13 CASSLGVPQETQYF
TRBV5-6 CASSSVTRDISYEQYF
TRBV29-1 CSVGLETLNTEAFF
TRBV10-3 CAIGNGQRSSYEQYF
TRBV12-3/TRBV12-4 CASTPWTGRSYNEQFF
TRBV20-1 CSARDRTVYEQYF
TRBV27 CASSFMGSYEQYF
TRBV27 CASSPRTSGPYSYEQYF
TRBV5-1 CASSAYERPYEQYF
TRBV5-1 CASSFLPGTDSSYEQYF
TRBV5-8 CASSRRWDRDTDTQYF
TRBV20-1 CSAENNGRNYEQYF
TRBV19 CASSSVAGATDTQYF
TRBV5-5 CASSFLAATGELFF
TRBV5-1 CASSLAPRTGEETQYF
TRBV12-3/TRBV12-4 CASSPKISGQGGTEAFF
TRBV6-5 CASGPTAYYEQYF
TRBV7-9 CASSLSTQGSGNTIYF
TRBV27 CASSLGAISNQPQHF
TRBV10-3 CATKQASLYGYTF
TRBV6-2/TRBV6-3 CASSYRAGVTYEQHF
TRBV29-1 CSVERGAGNTGELFF
TRBV7-2 CASSLWAPLAGGYTQYF
TRBV12-3/TRBV12-4 CANRLTRGNTEAFF
TRBV4-3 CASSLEGESRPKEQFF
TRBV27 CASRSGGRSGANVLTF
TRBV11-1 CASSLAGASSYNEQFF
TRBV6-2/TRBV6-3 CASSPPRGELFF
TRBV20-1 CSARGWSGSGETQYF
TRBV20-1 CSARVSGTGWEKLFF